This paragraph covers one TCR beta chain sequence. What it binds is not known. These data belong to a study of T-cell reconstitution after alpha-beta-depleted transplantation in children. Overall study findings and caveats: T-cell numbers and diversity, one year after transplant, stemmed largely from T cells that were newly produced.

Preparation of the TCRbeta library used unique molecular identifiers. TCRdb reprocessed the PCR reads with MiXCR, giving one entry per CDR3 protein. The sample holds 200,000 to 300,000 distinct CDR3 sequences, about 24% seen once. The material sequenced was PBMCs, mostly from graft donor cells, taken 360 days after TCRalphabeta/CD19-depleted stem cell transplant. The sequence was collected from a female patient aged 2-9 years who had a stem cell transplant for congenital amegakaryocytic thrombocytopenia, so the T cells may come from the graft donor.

The CDR3 region is CASRDSKNTGELFF. The CDR3, as DNA: TGTGCCAGCAGGGACAGCAAGAACACCGGGGAGCTGTTTTTT. The chain recombines TRBV28 with TRBJ2-2, with D tentatively TRBD1 (6 bases). CDR1 and CDR2 (germline): MDHEN, SYDVKM. V lost 6 bases to trimming and J lost 1 base, with 9 bases between them. This CDR3 is 14 amino acids long.